This T cell receptor beta chain is drawn from a study of T cell responses to AZD1222 COVID-19 vaccine. Assay used: immunoSEQ multiplex PCR; TCRdb lists only in-frame clones, some missing. The data show about 88,000 clones, with about 93% seen just once and 5.2% held by the top ten. The sequence came from an adult in good health. This material consisted of peripheral blood, taken on day 0 of MenACWY control vaccination.

The CDR3 here is CASSPGRESEQYF. DNA for the CDR3: TGTGCCAGTAGCCCTGGGCGGGAGAGCGAGCAGTACTTC. The chain recombines TRBV19 with TRBJ2-7, with 7 bases lining up with TRBD2. Germline CDR1 reads LNHDA; CDR2 reads SQIVND (reference sequence). The CDR3 totals 13 residues. After removal of 6 bases from V and 6 bases from J, the junction contained 8 bases not matched to a gene.